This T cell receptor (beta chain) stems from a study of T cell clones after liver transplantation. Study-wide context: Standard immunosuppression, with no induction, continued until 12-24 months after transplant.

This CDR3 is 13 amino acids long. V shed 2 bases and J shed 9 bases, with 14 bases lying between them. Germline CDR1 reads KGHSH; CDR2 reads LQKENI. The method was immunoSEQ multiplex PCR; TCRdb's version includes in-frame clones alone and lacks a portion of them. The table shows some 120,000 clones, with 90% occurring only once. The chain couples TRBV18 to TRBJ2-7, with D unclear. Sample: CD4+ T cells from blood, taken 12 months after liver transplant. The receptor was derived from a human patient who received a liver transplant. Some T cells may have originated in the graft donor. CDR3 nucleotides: TGTGCCAGCTCACCAGATATTAGGTCCGGGCAGTACTTC. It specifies CASSPDIRSGQYF.